One and the same sample provided the 18 T cell receptor beta chains below, sequenced in a study of cytomegalovirus exposure and HLA in healthy donors. Amplification used 60 Vbeta primers and 13 Jbeta primers. Generated by immunoSEQ multiplex PCR, the TCRdb table keeps only in-frame clones and is missing some. The sample holds roughly 100,000 clones, around 70% seen once. Source material: PBMCs. These receptor sequences come from a woman aged 50 to 60 in good health and CMV-seropositive.

The chain carries TRBV28 and TRBJ1-2; 8 bases align to TRBD1. Germline V gene sequence: CDR1 MDHEN, CDR2 SYDVKM. This CDR3 is built from 16 residues. V shed 5 bases, J shed 4 bases, and the junction held 12 bases outside the gene matches. The CDR3 DNA reads TGTGCCAGCAGTCCACCCCTTTCCGGGACAGGCTATGGCTACACCTTC. Residues: CASSPPLSGTGYGYTF.

This clone has only a few counts. This chain joins TRBV19 and TRBJ2-1, with 13 bases identical to TRBD2. CDR1 is LNHDA, CDR2 SQIVND, per germline (reference sequence). The CDR3 runs to 15 residues. The V gene end was trimmed by 10 bases and the J gene end by 7 bases; junction bases not matched to a gene: 10. Written as DNA, the CDR3 is TGTGCCACCGGACTAGCGGGAGTGGGTAATAATGAGCAGTTCTTC. Protein sequence: CATGLAGVGNNEQFF.

The CDR3 coding sequence is TGTGCCAGCAAAGGGAGCCGCTCTGGAAACACCATATATTTT. Protein sequence: CASKGSRSGNTIYF. The chain combines TRBV2 with TRBJ1-3; no clear D gene. CDR3 length: 14 amino acids. Germline loops: CDR1 SNHLY, CDR2 FYNNEI. The germline V and J ends were trimmed by 7 bases and 0 bases, with 10 bases remaining between them.

This clone showed up just a few times. The chain has TRBV6-1 and TRBJ1-2; 8 bases fit TRBD1. There are 13 residues in the CDR3. Germline lookup yields CDR1 MNHNS and CDR2 SASEGT. V lost 5 bases, J lost 5 bases, and 4 bases stayed unmatched. The CDR3 DNA reads TGTGCCAGCAGTCGGGACAGGACTTATGGCTACACCTTC. It encodes CASSRDRTYGYTF.

The chain recombines TRBV5-1 with TRBJ2-7; 7 nucleotides agree with TRBD1. There are 16 residues in the CDR3. Germline-derived CDR1 and CDR2 are SGHRS and YFSETQ. V trimming: 0 bases; J trimming: 3 bases; junction bases outside the gene matches: 9. DNA of the CDR3: TGCGCCAGCAGCTTGGCCGGTGTGGGACAGCTCTACGAGCAGTACTTC. Translation gives CASSLAGVGQLYEQYF.

The chain combines TRBV2 with TRBJ2-1, with D uncertain. CDR1 is SNHLY and CDR2 is FYNNEI in the germline V gene. The CDR3 spans 15 residues. The V end was cut by 5 bases, the J end by 0 bases, with 11 bases between. The CDR3 DNA follows: TGTGCCAGCAGTCAAGACCGCAGCTCCTACAATGAGCAGTTCTTC. Translated, it gives CASSQDRSSYNEQFF.

The chain joins TRBV5-1 to TRBJ2-1, with TRBD2 as a possible D gene (5 bases). Trimming removed 2 bases at V and 7 bases at J, with 13 bases between. The germline V gene has CDR1 SGHRS and CDR2 YFSETQ. CDR3 length: 14 residues. The CDR3 spells CASSFVTNENEQFF. For the CDR3, the DNA is TGCGCCAGCAGCTTCGTGACTAATGAAAATGAGCAGTTCTTC.

V gene TRBV7-9 combines with J gene TRBJ1-1; 10 bases map to TRBD1. The CDR3 has 14 amino acids. The germline V gene encodes CDR1 SEHNR and CDR2 FQNEAQ (reference sequence). After removal of 1 base from V and 6 bases from J, the junction contained 2 bases not matched to a gene. This chain's CDR3 is CASSLVGTGAEAFF. CDR3 coding DNA: TGTGCCAGCAGCTTAGTAGGGACAGGGGCTGAAGCTTTCTTT.

The CDR3 coding sequence is TGTGCCACCAGCAGAGATGGGCTAGCGGGCCGCGGCAATGAGCAGTTCTTC. It is translated as CATSRDGLAGRGNEQFF. This chain joins TRBV15 and TRBJ2-1; the match to TRBD2 covers 8 bases. The ends lost 0 bases at V and 6 bases at J; junction bases unmatched: 10. Germline V gene data show CDR1 as LNHNV and CDR2 as YYDKDF (reference sequence). This CDR3 is built from 17 residues.

The J gene is TRBJ2-3, the V gene TRBV5-1; possible D gene TRBD2, 6 bases. V gave up 1 base and J gave up 5 bases, with 17 bases separating them. The length of the CDR3 is 16 residues. The germline V gene has CDR1 SGHRS and CDR2 YFSETQ. The CDR3 is CASSLRPGVFIDTQYF. CDR3 DNA: TGCGCCAGCAGCTTGCGTCCGGGAGTCTTCATAGATACGCAGTATTTT.

Only a few counts were recorded for this clone. This rearrangement joins TRBV5-4 to TRBJ2-5; TRBD2 matches at 10 bases. The CDR3 length is 17 residues. J gave up 0 bases and V 3 bases, and 8 bases lay outside the gene matches. In germline, CDR1 is SGHNT, CDR2 YYREEE (reference sequence). DNA of the CDR3: TGTGCCAGCAGCTGGAGGACTAGCGGATCGTACCAAGAGACCCAGTACTTC. This encodes CASSWRTSGSYQETQYF.

V gene TRBV7-2 combines with J gene TRBJ1-5; the match to TRBD1 covers 7 bases. The length of the CDR3 is 16 residues. Germline V lookup: CDR1 SGHTA, CDR2 FQGNSA. J lost 7 bases, V lost 5 bases, and 14 bases had no gene match. The DNA of the CDR3 is TGTGCCAGCAGCCCCACACAGGGGTGGTTCGGACAGCCCCAGCATTTT. This gives the protein CASSPTQGWFGQPQHF. Full variable domain (rest looked up from reference TRBV7-2 and TRBJ1-5): GAGVSQSPSNKVTEKGKDVELRCDPISGHTALYWYRQSLGQGLEFLIYFQGNSAPDKSGLPSDRFSAERTGGSVSTLTIQRTQQEDSAVYLCASSPTQGWFGQPQHFGDGTRLSIL.

This clone has a handful of counts. V and J are TRBV7-9 and TRBJ2-7; the D is unclear. V was pared by 6 bases and J by 5 bases, with 14 bases between. The CDR3 consists of 13 residues. The germline CDR1 and CDR2 sequences are SEHNR and FQNEAQ (reference sequence). CDR3 in amino acids: CASRSLTRDEQYF. CDR3 DNA: TGTGCCAGCAGGTCACTAACACGAGACGAGCAGTACTTC. Supplemented by reference TRBV7-9 and TRBJ2-7, the full variable domain reads DTGVSQNPRHKITKRGQNVTFRCDPISEHNRLYWYRQTLGQGPEFLTYFQNEAQLEKSRLLSDRFSAERPKGSFSTLEIQRTEQGDSAMYLCASRSLTRDEQYFGPGTRLTVT.

This rearrangement joins TRBV7-3 to TRBJ2-1; D is undetermined. The V and J ends lost 1 base and 6 bases respectively, with 10 bases between them. Germline lookup yields CDR1 SGHTA and CDR2 FQGTGA. The CDR3 contains 14 residues. The CDR3 region has the DNA TGTGCCAGCAGCTTAAATCCCGCGGTCAATGAGCAGTTCTTC. Amino acids: CASSLNPAVNEQFF. Together with reference TRBV7-3 and TRBJ2-1, the CDR3 gives the full variable domain: GAGVSQTPSNKVTEKGKYVELRCDPISGHTALYWYRQSLGQGPEFLIYFQGTGAADDSGLPNDRFFAVRPEGSVSTLKIQRTERGDSAVYLCASSLNPAVNEQFFGPGTRLTVL.

CDR3 sequence (DNA): TGTGCCAGCAGCACGCGGACAGGGGTCCCCGCTTTAAACACCGGGGAGCTGTTTTTT. Translated: CASSTRTGVPALNTGELFF. The chain uses TRBV9 and TRBJ2-2; TRBD1 agrees at 9 bases. In germline, CDR1 is SGDLS, CDR2 YYNGEE. The junction had 15 bases not matched to a gene; V was cut back by 4 bases and J by 2 bases. The CDR3 spans 19 residues.

This clone is a singleton in its sample. A junction end diverges from the germline sequence, so it may reflect a read error. The chain recombines TRBV7-9 with TRBJ2-7; no reliable D call. CDR3 length: 13 amino acids. The germline V gene has CDR1 SEHNR and CDR2 FQNEAQ (reference sequence). The CDR3 nucleotides are TGTTCCAGCAGCTCAACAGAAGACTACGAGCAGTACTTC. Its translation is CSSSSTEDYEQYF.

V and J are TRBV7-9 and TRBJ2-5, with D perhaps matching TRBD2 (5 bases). The tail of the sequence fits TRBJ2-7 better, so the J call may be wrong. This CDR3 contains 14 residues. Germline-derived CDR1 and CDR2 are SEHNR and FQNEAQ (reference sequence). CDR3 sequence: CASRKSWESYEQYF. CDR3 DNA: TGTGCCAGCCGAAAATCATGGGAGTCCTACGAGCAGTACTTC.

V gene TRBV30 combines with J gene TRBJ2-1; the D is unclear. V was cut by 4 bases and J by 9 bases, with 19 bases left in between. The CDR3 consists of 14 residues. Per the germline V gene, CDR1 is GTSNPN and CDR2 is SVGIG (reference sequence). CDR3 amino acids: CAWKTSDIVGEQFF. In DNA, the CDR3 is TGTGCCTGGAAGACATCCGACATTGTCGGTGAGCAGTTCTTC.